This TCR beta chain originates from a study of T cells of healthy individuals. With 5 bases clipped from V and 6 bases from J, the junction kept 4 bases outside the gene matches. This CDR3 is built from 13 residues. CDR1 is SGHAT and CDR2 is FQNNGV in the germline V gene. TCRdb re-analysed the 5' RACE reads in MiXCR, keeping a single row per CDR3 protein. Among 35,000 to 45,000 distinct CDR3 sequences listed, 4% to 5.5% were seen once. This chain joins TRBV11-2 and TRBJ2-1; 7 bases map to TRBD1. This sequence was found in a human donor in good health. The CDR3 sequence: CASSVNRGNEQFF. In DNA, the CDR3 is TGTGCCAGCAGCGTAAACAGGGGCAATGAGCAGTTCTTC.